This is a list of T cell receptor beta chains from one sample in a study of cytomegalovirus exposure and HLA in healthy donors. TCRdb's table, derived via immunoSEQ multiplex PCR, lists solely in-frame clones and lacks some. The table records roughly 200,000 clones, over 70% of them present only once. Sequences were obtained from PBMCs. The receptors shown here come from a man aged 40-55 years in good health and CMV-seropositive. The CDR3 runs from the conserved cysteine through the conserved F or W. D genes are given only for firm matches. Only part of the rows carry a size: once, few, many, or a class if the clone is expanded.

d_gene	v_gene	abundance	j_gene	CDR3nt	CDR3aa
TRBD1	TRBV28	NA	TRBJ1-3	TGTGCCAGCAGTCTAAGACAGGGATCCGGAAACACCATATATTTT	CASSLRQGSGNTIYF
TRBD1	TRBV29-1	once	TRBJ1-2	TGCAGCGTTTGGGCAGGGGGCTCAGATGGCTACACCTTC	CSVWAGGSDGYTF
TRBD2	TRBV5-6	NA	TRBJ2-7	TGTGCCAGCAGCTTGGATTCTTTCGAGCGGGGAGCCTACGAGCAGTACTTC	CASSLDSFERGAYEQYF
NA	TRBV6-5	NA	TRBJ2-6	TGTGCCAGCAGTTACCAGATCTCTGGGGCCAACGGCCTGACTTTC	CASSYQISGANGLTF
TRBD1	TRBV6-6	NA	TRBJ1-6	TGTGCCAGCAGTTACCGGGGACAGGATAATTCACCCCTCCACTTT	CASSYRGQDNSPLHF
NA	TRBV19	NA	TRBJ2-1	TGTGCCAGTAGTATCTCGACCGGAGAGAATGAGCAGTTCTTC	CASSISTGENEQFF
NA	TRBV27	once	TRBJ1-2	TGTGCCAGCAGCAATAGCAGGGGTGGCCATGGCTACACCTTC	CASSNSRGGHGYTF
TRBD1	TRBV5-6	NA	TRBJ2-7	TGTGCCAGCAGCGCCGGGACAGAGACCTCCTACGAGCAGTACTTC	CASSAGTETSYEQYF
NA	TRBV2	NA	TRBJ1-1	TGTGCCGGGGGGTGGGGGGTTGGCACTGAAGCTTTCTTT	CAGGWGVGTEAFF
TRBD1	TRBV4-2	NA	TRBJ1-5	TGTGCCAGCAGCATACAGGGGCAAAGCAATCAGCCCCAGCATTTT	CASSIQGQSNQPQHF
TRBD2	TRBV25-1	NA	TRBJ2-7	TGTGCCAGCAGTGACCCCCAGACTAGCGGAAACTACGAGCAGTACTTC	CASSDPQTSGNYEQYF
NA	TRBV5-1	NA	TRBJ1-2	TGCGCCAGCAGCCAGGACAAGAACTATGGCTACACCTTC	CASSQDKNYGYTF
NA	TRBV5-1	NA	TRBJ2-3	TGCGCCAGCAGCTTGTATGGGGCGTTCACAGATACGCAGTATTTT	CASSLYGAFTDTQYF
NA	TRBV5-8	NA	TRBJ2-6	TGTGCCAGCAGCTTGGTGGGCTGGTCTGGGGCCAACGTCCTGACTTTC	CASSLVGWSGANVLTF
NA	TRBV29-1	NA	TRBJ2-5	TGCAGCGTTGGCAGGGTTGAGACCCAGTACTTC	CSVGRVETQYF
NA	TRBV5-1	NA	TRBJ1-2	TGCGCCAGCAGCTTGGGTAGCAACTATGGCTACACCTTC	CASSLGSNYGYTF
NA	TRBV29-1	once	TRBJ2-1	TGCAGCGTTAGTAGCGTACTCGAGCAGTTCTTC	CSVSSVLEQFF
TRBD2	TRBV10-3	NA	TRBJ2-1	TGTGCCATCAGATTGACTAGCGGAGCGCGGAATGAGCAGTTCTTC	CAIRLTSGARNEQFF
NA	TRBV4-2	NA	TRBJ2-3	TGTGCCAGCAGCCAACTTAAAACAGAATTGGGCACAGATACGCAGTATTTT	CASSQLKTELGTDTQYF
NA	TRBV29-1	NA	TRBJ2-5	TGCAGCGTTGAAGGTCCCGGGGGAGAGACCCAGTACTTC	CSVEGPGGETQYF
NA	TRBV28	NA	TRBJ1-5	TGTGCCAGCAGCCCACAGGGTGATCAGCCCCAGCATTTT	CASSPQGDQPQHF
NA	TRBV11-2	NA	TRBJ2-7	TGTGCCAGCAGCCCGTCCTACGAGCAGTACTTC	CASSPSYEQYF
TRBD1	TRBV4-3	NA	TRBJ1-5	TGCGCCAGCAGCCAAGACAGGGGGAATCAGCCCCAGCATTTT	CASSQDRGNQPQHF
NA	TRBV7-2	NA	TRBJ1-5	TGTGCCAGCAGCGCCGTGGGGGGGGATCAGCCCCAGCATTTT	CASSAVGGDQPQHF
TRBD1	TRBV29-1	NA	TRBJ1-2	TGCAGCGTTGAGGGGGACAGGGGCGGTGTAGACTACACCTTC	CSVEGDRGGVDYTF
TRBD1	TRBV5-1	NA	TRBJ2-3	TGCGCCAGCAGCCTGGGGACAGTCGGGACAGATACGCAGTATTTT	CASSLGTVGTDTQYF
TRBD1	TRBV5-6	few	TRBJ2-1	TGTGCCAGCAGCTTCACAGGGGCGAACCTGTACAATGAGCAGTTCTTC	CASSFTGANLYNEQFF
NA	TRBV9	few	TRBJ1-4	TGTGCCAGCAGCGCTCGATCAGGGGCAACTAATGAAAAACTGTTTTTT	CASSARSGATNEKLFF
TRBD2	TRBV5-4	NA	TRBJ2-1	TGTGCCAGCAGCTTGGGGGGACTAGCGGGAGCCTCCGGGAATGAGCAGTTCTTC	CASSLGGLAGASGNEQFF
TRBD1	TRBV5-1	NA	TRBJ2-1	TGCGCCAGCAGCTTGGGGGACAGGCAGGGTGAGCAGTTCTTC	CASSLGDRQGEQFF
NA	TRBV11-3	NA	TRBJ2-1	TGTGCCAGCAGCTCCCGCAGGGGCAGTGAGCAGTTCTTC	CASSSRRGSEQFF
TRBD1	TRBV6-1	NA	TRBJ2-7	TGTGCCAGCAGGGGACAGGGGACCTACGAGCAGTACTTC	CASRGQGTYEQYF
TRBD1	TRBV9	NA	TRBJ2-6	TGTGCCTCAGGACAGGGAGCCCTCTCTGGGGCCAACGGCCTGACTTTC	CASGQGALSGANGLTF
NA	TRBV11-2	NA	TRBJ1-2	TGTGCCAGCAGCTGGGCCGGGACTCTGTACGGCTACACCTTC	CASSWAGTLYGYTF
NA	TRBV5-1	NA	TRBJ1-4	TGCGCCGGCAGCTTGCGACAGACAGAGGCAACTAATGAAAAACTGTTTTTT	CAGSLRQTEATNEKLFF
NA	TRBV27	NA	TRBJ1-1	TGTGCCAGCAGCCGACGACAGAGCATGAACACTGAAGCTTTCTTT	CASSRRQSMNTEAFF
TRBD2	TRBV4-3	NA	TRBJ2-3	TGCGCCAGCAGCGACCGACTAGCGGGAGGGCCAGATACGCAGTATTTT	CASSDRLAGGPDTQYF
NA	TRBV5-1	NA	TRBJ1-2	TGCGCCAGCAGCTTGGTTACGGGACAAAGGAACTATGGCTACACCTTC	CASSLVTGQRNYGYTF
TRBD2	TRBV15	NA	TRBJ2-5	TGTGCCACCAGCAGACGACCCGGGGGGCAAGAGACCCAGTACTTC	CATSRRPGGQETQYF
NA	TRBV14	NA	TRBJ2-3	TGTGCCAGCAGCCAAGGTTTCAGGGATCGCGGAGATACGCAGTATTTT	CASSQGFRDRGDTQYF
TRBD2	TRBV7-8	NA	TRBJ2-1	TGTGCCAGCAGCTTAGCCCTAGCGGGAGGGCCGATGGATGAGCAGTTCTTC	CASSLALAGGPMDEQFF
NA	TRBV9	NA	TRBJ2-5	TGTGCCAGCAGCGTAGAGGGTCGGGGGGCGGAAGAGACCCAGTACTTC	CASSVEGRGAEETQYF
NA	TRBV5-1	NA	TRBJ2-1	TGCGCCAGCAGCTTGGGTTTAGCACGGGAGCAGTTCTTC	CASSLGLAREQFF
NA	TRBV6-1	NA	TRBJ2-3	TGTGCCAGCAGTGAATTTGTGCGCGGAACTAGCACAGATACGCAGTATTTT	CASSEFVRGTSTDTQYF
NA	TRBV15	NA	TRBJ2-1	TGTGCCACCAGCAGCCCCCCGAGAGTAGCGGAGTACAATGAGCAGTTCTTC	CATSSPPRVAEYNEQFF
TRBD2	TRBV7-2	NA	TRBJ2-3	TGTGCCAGCAGCCTAGGACTAGGTTGGGAATTGGATACGCAGTATTTT	CASSLGLGWELDTQYF
NA	TRBV2	NA	TRBJ2-7	TGTGCCAGCACCCCTACCAAGTACGAGCAGTACTTC	CASTPTKYEQYF
NA	TRBV27	NA	TRBJ1-1	TGTGCCAGCAGATGGGTACGGGAGGGAACTGAAGCTTTCTTT	CASRWVREGTEAFF